Listed here are 23 T cell receptor beta chains from one sample, sequenced in a study of blood T cell repertoires in COVID-19. Clones were read by immunoSEQ multiplex PCR, and TCRdb kept only the in-frame ones, dropping some. The data contain about 160,000 clones, around 83% of them singletons. Material for sequencing was peripheral blood. All receptors come from a man between 70 and 80 years old who had recovered from COVID-19.

The chain links TRBV11-2 to TRBJ2-5; D might be TRBD2 (6 bases). The germline CDR1 and CDR2 sequences are SGHAT and FQNNGV. The CDR3 loop spans 15 amino acids. V was shortened by 1 base and J by 2 bases, with 11 bases between the two germline ends. CDR3 residues: CASSLGGTVQETQYF. CDR3 DNA: TGTGCCAGCAGCTTAGGTGGGACTGTTCAAGAGACCCAGTACTTC.

The chain couples TRBV3-1 (or the pseudogene TRBV3-2) to TRBJ1-3; a possible D gene is TRBD1 (6 bases). The CDR3 contains 15 residues. CDR1 is LGHDT and CDR2 is YNNKEL in the germline V gene (reference sequence). Trimming removed 4 bases at V and 0 bases at J, with 10 bases between. CDR3 DNA: TGTGCCAGCAGCCTGGGACATATCTCTGGAAACACCATATATTTT. Its translation is CASSLGHISGNTIYF.

This clone occurred once. The chain joins TRBV5-5 to TRBJ1-4; D possibly corresponds to TRBD1 (5 bases). Germline lookup yields CDR1 SGHKS and CDR2 YYEKEE (reference sequence). This CDR3 is 15 amino acids long. V shed 2 bases and J shed 7 bases, with 15 bases lying between them. In DNA form, the CDR3 reads TGTGCCAGCAGCTTCACCGGGGGGGACGGTGAAAAACTGTTTTTT. Its protein is CASSFTGGDGEKLFF.

The chain joins TRBV10-2 to TRBJ2-2, with 13 positions matching TRBD2. Germline CDR1 is WSHSY and CDR2 is SAAADI. V lost 7 bases and J lost 4; bases outside the gene matches: 3. The CDR3 is made up of 15 amino acids. CDR3 nucleotides: TGCGCCAGCACCGGACTAGCGGGAGTCACCGGGGAGCTGTTTTTT. It specifies CASTGLAGVTGELFF.

This clone was detected a few times. The chain carries TRBV6-2 or TRBV6-3 and TRBJ2-1, with a tentative D call TRBD2 (6 bases). The CDR3 spans 15 residues. V was shortened by 4 bases and J by 8 bases, with 18 bases between the two germline ends. Germline V gene data show CDR1 as MNHEY and CDR2 as SVGEGT. The CDR3 DNA is TGTGCCAGCAGTTCGCGGGGAACCGTCCGGGATGAGCAGTTCTTC. Translating it yields CASSSRGTVRDEQFF.

This clone was detected only a few times. The chain carries TRBV27 and TRBJ2-7; 10 bases align to TRBD2. Germline values: CDR1 MNHEY, CDR2 SMNVEV (reference sequence). There are 15 residues in the CDR3. The V segment lost 5 bases and the J segment 7 bases; nucleotides outside the gene matches: 11. The CDR3: CASSTSGILSGEQYF. DNA of the CDR3: TGTGCCAGCAGTACTAGCGGGATTTTGTCGGGGGAGCAGTACTTC.

V is TRBV7-3 and J is TRBJ2-3; D is perhaps TRBD2 (5 bases). The germline V gene has CDR1 SGHTA and CDR2 FQGTGA. V was clipped by 3 bases and J by 4 bases, with 14 bases between them. The CDR3 is made up of 15 amino acids. In DNA, the CDR3 is TGTGCCAGCAGCTTGGTGGGAGTTGGCTCAGATACGCAGTATTTT. Amino acids: CASSLVGVGSDTQYF.

The V and J genes are TRBV30 and TRBJ1-6; TRBD1 is a possible D gene (5 bases). The CDR3 covers 14 residues. Trimming took off 4 bases at V and 1 base at J, with 8 bases between the two ends. Germline V gene sequence: CDR1 GTSNPN, CDR2 SVGIG (reference sequence). CDR3 protein: CAWKEGSYNSPLHF. The DNA for the CDR3 is TGTGCCTGGAAGGAGGGGTCCTATAATTCACCCCTCCACTTT.

The chain combines TRBV12-3 or TRBV12-4 with TRBJ2-7; 10 positions match TRBD1. The CDR3 extends over 13 amino acids. With 8 bases clipped from V and 3 bases from J, the junction kept 4 bases outside the gene matches. The CDR3 DNA is TGTGCCAGCGCGGGACAGGGGTACTACGAGCAGTACTTC. It yields the protein CASAGQGYYEQYF.

V and J are TRBV5-1 and TRBJ2-3, with D uncertain. Germline CDR1 reads SGHRS; CDR2 reads YFSETQ. The CDR3 totals 14 residues. The V end lost 0 bases, the J end lost 1 base, and 6 bases lay between the germline ends. The CDR3 region is CASSLGERTDTQYF. The DNA of the CDR3 is TGCGCCAGCAGCTTGGGCGAGCGCACAGATACGCAGTATTTT.

This chain connects TRBV5-1 to TRBJ2-3; D is possibly TRBD2 (5 bases). CDR1 and CDR2 (germline): SGHRS, YFSETQ. V was pared by 7 bases and J by 3 bases, with 18 bases between. The CDR3 has 15 residues. CDR3: CASSQDGVGTDTQYF. The CDR3, as DNA: TGCGCCAGCTCCCAGGACGGGGTCGGGACAGATACGCAGTATTTT.

V gene TRBV12-3 or TRBV12-4 combines with J gene TRBJ2-1, with TRBD2 as a possible D gene (6 bases). This CDR3 comprises 12 residues. V lost 2 bases, J lost 7 bases, and 6 bases lay in between. The CDR3 protein is CASSLRGNEQFF. Written as DNA, the CDR3 is TGTGCCAGCAGTTTACGGGGGAATGAGCAGTTCTTC.

The V gene is TRBV19, the J gene TRBJ1-5; 7 nucleotides align to TRBD1. The J segment lost 5 bases and the V segment lost 2 bases, leaving 6 bases of the junction unmatched. This CDR3 contains 15 residues. Germline V gives CDR1 LNHDA, CDR2 SQIVND (reference sequence). In DNA, the CDR3 is TGTGCCAGTAGTATATCGAGGGGGCTGTATCAGCCCCAGCATTTT. Translated, it gives CASSISRGLYQPQHF.

This clone was seen just once. This chain links TRBV5-4 with TRBJ2-5, with D possibly being TRBD2 (6 bases). Germline values: CDR1 SGHNT, CDR2 YYREEE (reference sequence). V gave up 4 bases and J gave up 1 base, with 11 bases separating them. The CDR3 covers 14 residues. In nucleotides, the CDR3 is TGTGCCAGCAGCCCCGGGAGCGCCCAAGAGACCCAGTACTTC. It specifies CASSPGSAQETQYF. Drawing the rest from reference TRBV5-4 and TRBJ2-5, the complete variable domain is ETGVTQSPTHLIKTRGQQVTLRCSSQSGHNTVSWYQQALGQGPQFIFQYYREEENGRGNFPPRFSGLQFPNYSSELNVNALELDDSALYLCASSPGSAQETQYFGPGTRLLVL.

This chain uses TRBV5-1 with TRBJ2-5; D perhaps matches TRBD1 (6 bases). Per the germline V gene, CDR1 is SGHRS and CDR2 is YFSETQ. The CDR3 has 13 amino acids. V lost 3 bases, J lost 5 bases, and 11 bases lay in between. CDR3 DNA sequence: TGCGCCAGCAGCTACAGGGTTTGGGAGACCCAGTACTTC. Protein: CASSYRVWETQYF.

The table lists this clone with a few counts. The chain joins TRBV28 to TRBJ2-1; 8 nucleotides agree with TRBD2. CDR1 MDHEN and CDR2 SYDVKM come from the germline V gene. After removal of 3 bases from V and 0 bases from J, the junction contained 1 base not matched to a gene. The CDR3 extends over 15 amino acids. The CDR3: CASSFGTSSYNEQFF. The DNA of the CDR3 is TGTGCCAGCAGTTTTGGGACTAGCTCCTACAATGAGCAGTTCTTC.

J is TRBJ2-3 and V is TRBV19; D remains unclear. The germline V gene has CDR1 LNHDA and CDR2 SQIVND (reference sequence). The CDR3 length is 14 residues. The V end lost 3 bases, the J end lost 0 bases, and 7 bases lay between the germline ends. The CDR3 loop is CASSMESSTDTQYF. Here the CDR3 DNA reads TGTGCCAGTAGTATGGAGTCTAGCACAGATACGCAGTATTTT.

In DNA form, the CDR3 reads TGTGCCATCCAGGAAGGATCTGTTGAAAAACTGTTTTTT. Translated, it gives CAIQEGSVEKLFF. The chain is built from TRBV6-5 and TRBJ1-4; D unclear. Trimming stripped 10 bases from V and 7 bases from J, with 16 bases between. The CDR3 runs to 13 residues. In germline, CDR1 is MNHEY, CDR2 SVGAGI.

This clone was observed a single time. The chain employs TRBV28 and TRBJ2-7; 10 positions match TRBD2. The ends lost 6 bases at V and 5 bases at J; junction bases unmatched: 7. This CDR3 region has 14 residues. Germline V gene data show CDR1 as MDHEN and CDR2 as SYDVKM. Here the CDR3 reads CASSPSGRANEQYF. Written as DNA, the CDR3 is TGTGCCAGCAGCCCCAGCGGGAGGGCCAACGAGCAGTACTTC. The whole variable domain, filled in from reference TRBV28 and TRBJ2-7, reads DVKVTQSSRYLVKRTGEKVFLECVQDMDHENMFWYRQDPGLGLRLIYFSYDVKMKEKGDIPEGYSVSREKKERFSLILESASTNQTSMYLCASSPSGRANEQYFGPGTRLTVT.

The chain recombines TRBV7-9 with TRBJ2-1, with a tentative D call TRBD2 (6 bases). Germline CDR1 SEHNR, CDR2 FQNEAQ (reference sequence). Between the trimmed V and J ends, which lost 3 bases and 5 bases, there was a span of 14 bases. This CDR3 contains 15 residues. DNA of the CDR3: TGTGCCAGCAGCTTCACTAGGAGGGAGAACAATGAGCAGTTCTTC. Its protein is CASSFTRRENNEQFF.

The V gene is TRBV19, the J gene TRBJ2-5, with D maybe TRBD2 (6 bases). Per germline, CDR1 LNHDA and CDR2 SQIVND (reference sequence). The CDR3 length is 15 residues. Trimming removed 6 bases from V and 2 bases from J, with 16 bases in between. CDR3 sequence: CASRNSGRPQETQYF. CDR3 in DNA: TGTGCCAGTAGAAATAGCGGAAGACCGCAAGAGACCCAGTACTTC.

The genes are TRBV10-2 and TRBJ2-6, with 7 bases lining up with TRBD1. Unmatched junction bases numbered 3, after V lost 5 bases and J lost 2 bases. Per the germline V gene, CDR1 is WSHSY and CDR2 is SAAADI. The CDR3 contains 15 residues. In DNA form, the CDR3 reads TGCGCCAGCAGTTCCACAGGGGCTGGGGCCAACGTCCTGACTTTC. It codes for CASSSTGAGANVLTF.

The rearrangement links TRBV19 to TRBJ2-1, with TRBD1 matching 9 bases. J was trimmed by 9 bases and V by 10 bases; bases with no gene match: 7. The CDR3 extends over 12 amino acids. Germline CDR1 and CDR2: LNHDA and SQIVND (reference sequence). The CDR3 is CATRTGAGEQFF. The CDR3 DNA reads TGTGCCACAAGGACAGGGGCGGGTGAGCAGTTCTTC.